The clone carrying this T cell receptor (beta chain) was seen just once. This CDR3 spans 16 amino acids. The germline CDR1 and CDR2 sequences are MDHEN and SYDVKM. The V segment lost 7 bases and the J segment 6 bases; nucleotides outside the gene matches: 14. The sample comes from a study of blood T cell repertoires in COVID-19. The assay was immunoSEQ multiplex PCR, and TCRdb's table has in-frame clones only and misses some. The sample gives a few hundred thousand clones, about 86% of which show up once; approximately 1.3% is in the top ten. The chain links TRBV28 to TRBJ1-5, with 8 bases aligning to TRBD1. The specimen sequenced was peripheral blood. The TCR originated in a woman aged 45-60 years with acute or convalescent COVID-19. The CDR3 loop is CASIPSSDRVSQPQHF. The CDR3 region has the DNA TGTGCCAGCATCCCTTCCTCGGACAGGGTGAGTCAGCCCCAGCATTTT.